This entry lists 17 T cell receptor beta chains sequenced from one sample in a study of PD-L1 blockade in urothelial cancer. Here immunoSEQ multiplex PCR was the method, and the copy in TCRdb shows in-frame clones only, minus some. The sample lists 80,000 to 100,000 clones; 82% were seen once. The source was PBMCs, collected around atezolizumab (anti-PD-L1) treatment. Every receptor here comes from a man aged 70 or older with urothelial cancer.

This clone came up once. V gene TRBV5-1 combines with J gene TRBJ2-2, with D tentatively TRBD1 (6 bases). Trimming pared 2 bases from V and 3 bases from J, leaving 14 bases between. This CDR3 is built from 16 residues. Germline CDR1 and CDR2: SGHRS and YFSETQ. The CDR3 DNA reads TGCGCCAGCAGCTTAACAGGGTCGGTGTACACCGGGGAGCTGTTTTTT. As protein: CASSLTGSVYTGELFF.

There are a few counts of this clone. This sequence joins TRBV11-2 and TRBJ2-1; no clear D gene. V was pared by 3 bases and J by 4 bases, with 16 bases between. The CDR3 spans 16 residues. Germline-derived CDR1 and CDR2 are SGHAT and FQNNGV. The CDR3 bases are TGTGCCAGCAGCTTTCTATGGTCCCGCCCTTACAATGAGCAGTTCTTC. This gives the protein CASSFLWSRPYNEQFF.

The chain joins TRBV7-2 to TRBJ1-2; D not resolved. Germline values: CDR1 SGHTA, CDR2 FQGNSA. There are 12 residues in the CDR3. Trimming removed 2 bases at V and 4 bases at J, with 5 bases between. The CDR3 is CASSLLAYGYTF. The CDR3 nucleotides read TGTGCCAGCAGCTTATTGGCCTATGGCTACACCTTC.

The chain recombines TRBV11-2 with TRBJ2-1; 11 positions agree with TRBD2. Germline CDR1 and CDR2: SGHAT and FQNNGV. The CDR3 sequence is 16 residues long. V lost 4 bases to trimming and J lost 2 bases; unmatched junction nucleotides: 4. CDR3 bases: TGTGCCAGCAGCTCCGTAGCGGGAGGGGCCTACAATGAGCAGTTCTTC. Its protein is CASSSVAGGAYNEQFF.

The rearrangement links TRBV11-2 to TRBJ2-7; D gene uncertain. The CDR3 extends over 14 amino acids. The V gene's germline CDR1 is SGHAT and CDR2 FQNNGV. V was shortened by 2 bases and J by 3 bases, with 11 bases between the two germline ends. CDR3 region: CASSLSQLVYEQYF. The DNA of the CDR3 is TGTGCCAGCAGCTTATCCCAGCTAGTCTACGAGCAGTACTTC.

This chain joins TRBV7-2 and TRBJ1-5; D gene unclear. V lost 5 bases, J lost 4 bases, and 9 bases lay in between. The CDR3 length is 13 residues. Germline CDR1 SGHTA, CDR2 FQGNSA. CDR3: CASSPGGNQPQHF. CDR3 in DNA: TGTGCCAGCAGCCCCGGCGGTAATCAGCCCCAGCATTTT.

This clone has ten or more counts. This rearrangement joins TRBV5-1 to TRBJ2-7; TRBD2 aligns across 11 bases. Losses at the gene ends were 0 bases for V and 0 bases for J; bases not matched to a gene: 2. This CDR3 comprises 16 residues. The V gene's germline CDR1 is SGHRS and CDR2 YFSETQ. As DNA, the CDR3 is TGCGCCAGCAGCTTGGCCACTAGCGGGAGCTCCTACGAGCAGTACTTC. The encoded protein is CASSLATSGSSYEQYF.

CDR3 protein: CASSLSAGGHEQYF. The DNA for the CDR3 is TGCGCCAGCAGCCTTTCCGCGGGAGGCCACGAGCAGTACTTC. The chain carries TRBV4-1 and TRBJ2-7, with 8 bases lining up with TRBD2. This CDR3 is built from 14 residues. V shed 4 bases and J 5 bases; nucleotides not matched to a gene: 7. Looked up from germline, CDR1 is MGHRA and CDR2 is YSYEKL.

Written as DNA, the CDR3 is TGTGCCAGCAGTGAAGCGGCGGGGGTCTACAATGAGCAGTTCTTC. It encodes CASSEAAGVYNEQFF. J is TRBJ2-1 and V is TRBV6-1, with 7 bases that match TRBD2. CDR1 and CDR2 from the germline V gene are MNHNS and SASEGT. Germline trimming cut 0 bases from V and 3 bases from J; bases unmatched to any gene: 2. The CDR3 length is 15 residues.

The CDR3 loop reads CASSEGQSSYEQYF. The CDR3 nucleotides are TGTGCCAGCAGTGAAGGACAGAGCTCCTACGAGCAGTACTTC. This chain uses TRBV6-1 with TRBJ2-7; D possibly corresponds to TRBD1 (5 bases). Per the germline V gene, CDR1 is MNHNS and CDR2 is SASEGT. Trimming removed 1 base at V and 0 bases at J, with 7 bases between. The CDR3 contains 14 residues.

The chain is built from TRBV6-5 and TRBJ1-5, with a possible D match to TRBD1 (5 bases). The V gene lost 7 bases and the J gene lost 7 bases, with 11 bases spanning the gap. CDR3 length: 12 residues. Germline-derived CDR1 and CDR2 are MNHEY and SVGAGI. Here the CDR3 DNA reads TGTGCCAGCACCACGGGGGGACAGCCCCAGCATTTT. Residues: CASTTGGQPQHF.

V and J are TRBV19 and TRBJ1-4, with D unresolved. The V end lost 5 bases, the J end lost 3 bases, and 4 bases lay between the germline ends. Germline CDR1 reads LNHDA; CDR2 reads SQIVND (reference sequence). The CDR3 is 12 residues long. The CDR3 here is CASSGPNEKLFF. The CDR3 DNA follows: TGTGCCAGTAGTGGGCCTAATGAAAAACTGTTTTTT.

The chain uses TRBV19 and TRBJ2-1; D is possibly TRBD2 (6 bases). The V gene lost 3 bases and the J gene lost 5 bases, with 8 bases spanning the gap. CDR1 and CDR2 from the germline V gene are LNHDA and SQIVND (reference sequence). The CDR3 is 13 residues long. CDR3 region: CASSIGGNNEQFF. For the CDR3, the DNA is TGTGCCAGTAGTATCGGGGGAAACAATGAGCAGTTCTTC.

The chain employs TRBV7-2 and TRBJ2-5; TRBD1 aligns across 7 bases. From germline, CDR1 is SGHTA and CDR2 FQGNSA. This CDR3 region has 13 residues. After removal of 4 bases from V and 2 bases from J, the junction contained 1 base not matched to a gene. CDR3 DNA sequence: TGTGCCAGCAGCTCGGGACAGCAAGAGACCCAGTACTTC. This encodes CASSSGQQETQYF. Filled out from reference TRBV7-2 and TRBJ2-5, the complete variable domain reads GAGVSQSPSNKVTEKGKDVELRCDPISGHTALYWYRQSLGQGLEFLIYFQGNSAPDKSGLPSDRFSAERTGGSVSTLTIQRTQQEDSAVYLCASSSGQQETQYFGPGTRLLVL.

The chain has TRBV7-2 and TRBJ2-7; the match to TRBD2 covers 7 bases. The CDR3 consists of 15 residues. The J segment lost 2 bases and the V segment lost 0 bases, leaving 4 bases of the junction unmatched. From germline, CDR1 is SGHTA and CDR2 FQGNSA. In nucleotides, the CDR3 is TGTGCCAGCAGCTTAGCGTTGGGGGGGGCCTACGAGCAGTACTTC. As protein: CASSLALGGAYEQYF.

The chain joins TRBV2 to TRBJ2-3; the D gene is possibly TRBD2 (7 bases). Germline loops: CDR1 SNHLY, CDR2 FYNNEI. This CDR3 spans 15 amino acids. V was trimmed by 11 bases and J by 1 base, leaving 19 bases between them. CDR3 DNA sequence: TGTGCCCGCTCAGGGAGCGGGACACGCACAGATACGCAGTATTTT. Protein product: CARSGSGTRTDTQYF.

This sequence joins TRBV7-2 and TRBJ1-2; D is possibly TRBD1 (5 bases). Trimming removed 4 bases from V and 5 bases from J, with 17 bases in between. Per the germline V gene, CDR1 is SGHTA and CDR2 is FQGNSA. This CDR3 region has 15 residues. The CDR3: CASSSGPGLSYGYTF. Written as DNA, the CDR3 is TGTGCCAGCAGCTCCGGGCCGGGACTGTCTTATGGCTACACCTTC.